This TCR beta chain appears in the sequencing data of a study of OX40 agonist ivuxolimab in advanced cancers. Patients had blood sampled at baseline and again on cycle 4 day 1 and cycle 7 day 1. V was trimmed by 3 bases and J by 0 bases, leaving 9 bases between them. The CDR3 is made up of 15 amino acids. Germline CDR1 and CDR2: SEHNR and FQNEAQ (reference sequence). The protocol was immunoSEQ multiplex PCR, while the TCRdb copy is restricted to in-frame clones and leaves out a portion. The sample contains around 70,000 clones, 88% of which appear only once. This clonotype was obtained from an adult with an advanced solid tumor such as melanoma, head and neck, liver or kidney cancer. The V gene is TRBV7-9, the J gene TRBJ2-4, with D uncertain. Specimen: CD4+ or CD8+ T cells sorted from blood, collected in a trial of the OX40 agonist ivuxolimab. CDR3 loop: CASSLAALAKNIQYF. The CDR3 DNA reads TGTGCCAGCAGCTTGGCAGCTCTAGCCAAAAACATTCAGTACTTC.